These 17 T cell receptor beta chains originate from one sample sequenced in a study of a mutant IDH1 vaccine in newly diagnosed glioma. Method: immunoSEQ multiplex PCR; TCRdb's copy keeps in-frame clones and lacks some. The table shows 30,000 to 35,000 clones, with 55% to 60% occurring only once. Time point: week 5, during vaccination. Each vaccine dose was 300 ug of mutant IDH1 20-mer peptide, with topical imiquimod. Their antigens are not known. The sequencing used PBMCs, collected from a glioma patient whose treatment included an IDH1 peptide vaccine. The receptors shown here come from a woman younger than 35 with glioma.

This clone was seen more than once but under ten times. The chain recombines TRBV7-8 with TRBJ2-7, with 13 bases aligning to TRBD2. Looked up from germline, CDR1 is SGHVS and CDR2 is FQNEAQ. The CDR3 contains 20 residues. The trim removed 1 base at V and 2 bases at J, leaving 14 bases unmatched. The CDR3, as DNA: TGTGCCAGCAGCTTAGGTGTACGGGCAGGACTAGCGGGAGCTCCCTACGAGCAGTACTTC. It encodes CASSLGVRAGLAGAPYEQYF.

The sample holds a few counts of this clone. The gene calls are TRBV25-1 and TRBJ1-1; 8 bases fit TRBD1. With 8 bases clipped from V and 0 bases from J, the junction kept 8 bases outside the gene matches. Germline assignment: CDR1 MGHDK and CDR2 SYGVNS. The CDR3 consists of 15 residues. CDR3 in amino acids: CASAGQGIMNTEAFF. The CDR3 region has the DNA TGTGCCAGCGCAGGACAGGGTATAATGAACACTGAAGCTTTCTTT. Full variable domain (missing parts from reference TRBV25-1 and TRBJ1-1): EADIYQTPRYLVIGTGKKITLECSQTMGHDKMYWYQQDPGMELHLIHYSYGVNSTEKGDLSSESTVSRIRTEHFPLTLESARPSHTSQYLCASAGQGIMNTEAFFGQGTRLTVV.

The chain couples TRBV6-1 to TRBJ1-1; D is uncertain. Trimming removed 4 bases from V and 8 bases from J, with 14 bases in between. The CDR3 sequence is 13 residues long. The germline V gene has CDR1 MNHNS and CDR2 SASEGT. The CDR3 DNA is TGTGCCAGCAGTGGCGGGGTGATTGGGGAAGCTTTCTTT. As protein: CASSGGVIGEAFF.

V is TRBV2 and J is TRBJ2-3; D is perhaps TRBD2 (6 bases). Germline assignment: CDR1 SNHLY and CDR2 FYNNEI. V lost 4 bases, J lost 4 bases, and 12 bases lay in between. This CDR3 comprises 14 residues. The CDR3 nucleotides are TGTGCCAGCAGTGGACTAGTTAGTTCAGATACGCAGTATTTT. Amino acid sequence: CASSGLVSSDTQYF.

The chain couples TRBV28 to TRBJ2-5; 13 positions agree with TRBD2. This CDR3 spans 16 amino acids. The germline V gene encodes CDR1 MDHEN and CDR2 SYDVKM. V gave up 5 bases and J gave up 1 base; unmatched junction bases: 4. The CDR3 loop is CASSRTSGRAQETQYF. The CDR3 bases are TGTGCCAGCAGTCGCACTAGCGGGAGGGCCCAAGAGACCCAGTACTTC.

The rearrangement joins TRBV4-2 to TRBJ2-3; D call uncertain. Deletions cut 0 bases from V and 6 bases from J, with 4 bases between. CDR3 size: 12 residues. The germline CDR1 and CDR2 sequences are LGHNA and YNFKEQ. This chain's CDR3 is CASSQESDTQYF. The CDR3 DNA is TGTGCCAGCAGCCAAGAGTCGGATACGCAGTATTTT.

This chain connects TRBV27 to TRBJ2-7, with 8 bases aligning to TRBD2. The CDR3 has 14 amino acids. With 3 bases clipped from V and 5 bases from J, the junction kept 6 bases outside the gene matches. Per the germline V gene, CDR1 is MNHEY and CDR2 is SMNVEV (reference sequence). The CDR3 loop reads CASSFSGSINEQYF. CDR3 nucleotide sequence: TGTGCCAGCAGTTTCAGCGGGAGTATCAACGAGCAGTACTTC.

J is TRBJ2-4 and V is TRBV5-1; TRBD1 matches at 9 bases. V gave up 0 bases and J gave up 5 bases; unmatched junction bases: 3. Germline lookup yields CDR1 SGHRS and CDR2 YFSETQ. The CDR3 is made up of 15 amino acids. The CDR3 loop reads CASSLGDRDQNIQYF. The CDR3 nucleotides are TGCGCCAGCAGCTTGGGGGACAGGGACCAAAACATTCAGTACTTC. The variable domain in full, with the rest retrieved from reference TRBV5-1 and TRBJ2-4, is KAGVTQTPRYLIKTRGQQVTLSCSPISGHRSVSWYQQTPGQGLQFLFEYFSETQRNKGNFPGRFSGRQFSNSRSEMNVSTLELGDSALYLCASSLGDRDQNIQYFGAGTRLSVL.

The chain combines TRBV19 with TRBJ2-1, with TRBD2 matching 7 bases. In germline, CDR1 is LNHDA, CDR2 SQIVND (reference sequence). This CDR3 region has 15 residues. V lost 7 bases, J lost 3 bases, and 9 bases stayed unmatched. CDR3 sequence reads: CASTERGDYYNEQFF. The CDR3 nucleotides are TGTGCCAGTACCGAAAGAGGGGACTACTACAATGAGCAGTTCTTC.

This clone was recorded a few times. V and J are TRBV4-2 and TRBJ2-1; 8 bases match TRBD2. Germline CDR1 LGHNA, CDR2 YNFKEQ. Trimming took 1 base from V and 0 from J; bases not matched to a gene: 5. The CDR3 length is 17 residues. The CDR3 is CASSQVRGGTSYNEQFF. The CDR3 DNA follows: TGTGCCAGCAGCCAAGTCCGGGGGGGTACCTCCTACAATGAGCAGTTCTTC.

The V and J genes are TRBV14 and TRBJ2-1; TRBD2 matches 7 bases. There are 17 residues in the CDR3. The germline CDR1 and CDR2 sequences are SGHDN and FVKESK. The V gene end was trimmed by 3 bases and the J gene end by 0 bases; junction bases not matched to a gene: 8. The CDR3 protein is CASSQKRGSSSYNEQFF. The CDR3 DNA follows: TGTGCCAGCAGCCAGAAGCGGGGTTCGAGCTCCTACAATGAGCAGTTCTTC.

The chain combines TRBV4-2 with TRBJ2-1, with D unclear. The CDR3 length is 16 residues. Trimming cost V 0 bases and J 8 bases, with 17 bases left between them. Per the germline V gene, CDR1 is LGHNA and CDR2 is YNFKEQ. CDR3 nucleotides: TGTGCCAGCAGCCAAGATCCACGCTGGCTGGCGGATGAGCAGTTCTTC. Translated: CASSQDPRWLADEQFF.

This chain connects TRBV2 to TRBJ1-4; the match to TRBD1 covers 9 bases. The CDR3 is 11 amino acids. V lost 10 bases and J lost 7; bases outside the gene matches: 1. Germline V gene lookup returns CDR1 SNHLY and CDR2 FYNNEI. CDR3 bases: TGTGCCACGGGACAGGGTGAAAAACTGTTTTTT. This translates into CATGQGEKLFF. The entire variable domain, with the rest obtained from reference TRBV2 and TRBJ1-4, is as follows: EPEVTQTPSHQVTQMGQEVILRCVPISNHLYFYWYRQILGQKVEFLVSFYNNEISEKSEIFDDQFSVERPDGSNFTLKIRSTKLEDSAMYFCATGQGEKLFFGSGTQLSVL.

This clone has only a few counts. This chain connects TRBV29-1 to TRBJ2-1; D perhaps matches TRBD2 (5 bases). The CDR3 has 12 amino acids. V was pared by 5 bases and J by 6 bases, with 11 bases between. Germline V gene data show CDR1 as SQVTM and CDR2 as ANQGSEA. CDR3 amino acids: CSVSSGVNEQFF. CDR3 nucleotides: TGCAGCGTTTCATCCGGGGTCAATGAGCAGTTCTTC.

This rearrangement joins TRBV28 to TRBJ2-7, with TRBD1 identical over 7 bases. CDR3 length equals 15 residues. Germline CDR1 MDHEN, CDR2 SYDVKM. V shed 2 bases, J shed 3 bases, and the junction held 7 bases outside the gene matches. This CDR3 is CASSLMGQLGYEQYF. CDR3 DNA sequence: TGTGCCAGCAGTTTAATGGGACAGCTAGGCTACGAGCAGTACTTC.

This clone came up a few times. The chain has TRBV19 and TRBJ2-2, with D possibly TRBD2 on 5 matching bases. Germline V gives CDR1 LNHDA, CDR2 SQIVND (reference sequence). The germline V and J ends were trimmed by 4 bases and 1 base, with 7 bases remaining between them. The CDR3 has 14 residues. CDR3 DNA sequence: TGTGCCAGTAGTAGTGCGGGGAACACCGGGGAGCTGTTTTTT. Its translation is CASSSAGNTGELFF.

This clone was counted only a few times. The rearrangement links TRBV10-3 to TRBJ1-1, with D tentatively TRBD1 (5 bases). This CDR3 comprises 14 residues. The V end was cut by 10 bases, the J end by 6 bases, with 21 bases between. The germline gives CDR1 ENHRY, CDR2 SYGVKD. CDR3 region: CATSRGGLDAEAFF. In nucleotides, the CDR3 is TGTGCCACCAGCCGGGGGGGGTTGGACGCTGAAGCTTTCTTT.